Each of the 7 T cell receptor beta chains below was sequenced from the same sample in a study of T-cell reconstitution after alpha-beta-depleted transplantation in children. Unique molecular identifiers were used in preparing the TCRbeta library. In TCRdb, the PCR reads were re-called with MiXCR into one record per CDR3 protein. The table shows about 900,000 distinct CDR3 sequences, with around 30% occurring only once. The specimen was PBMCs, mostly from graft donor cells, collected 360 days after TCRalphabeta/CD19-depleted stem cell transplant. Receptor source: a boy younger than two who had a stem cell transplant for SCID, so the T cells may come from the graft donor.

This clonotype was counted only a few times. The J gene is TRBJ2-1, the V gene TRBV7-9, with 12 bases matching TRBD2. Germline loops: CDR1 SEHNR, CDR2 FQNEAQ (reference sequence). The CDR3 extends over 16 amino acids. The junction had 1 base not matched to a gene; V was cut back by 4 bases and J by 0 bases. CDR3 residues: CASSSTSGGSYNEQFF. CDR3 nucleotides: TGTGCCAGCAGCTCGACTAGCGGGGGCTCCTACAATGAGCAGTTCTTC.

The genes are TRBV7-9 and TRBJ2-2; no clear D. The germline V and J ends were trimmed by 3 bases and 4 bases, with 15 bases remaining between them. The CDR3 contains 16 residues. Per germline, CDR1 SEHNR and CDR2 FQNEAQ (reference sequence). The CDR3 coding sequence is TGTGCCAGCAGCTTCGAAGGATGGGGTTCCACCGGGGAGCTGTTTTTT. Residues: CASSFEGWGSTGELFF. Variable domain in full (rest from reference TRBV7-9 and TRBJ2-2): DTGVSQNPRHKITKRGQNVTFRCDPISEHNRLYWYRQTLGQGPEFLTYFQNEAQLEKSRLLSDRFSAERPKGSFSTLEIQRTEQGDSAMYLCASSFEGWGSTGELFFGEGSRLTVL.

This clonotype has just a few counts. The chain has TRBV5-1 and TRBJ2-1; perhaps D is TRBD1 or TRBD2 (6 bases each). The V gene's germline CDR1 is SGHRS and CDR2 YFSETQ. V was pared by 0 bases and J by 8 bases, with 12 bases between. This CDR3 has 14 residues. For the CDR3, the DNA is TGCGCCAGCAGCTTGGAGGCACGGGGGCATGAGCAGTTCTTC. Translating it yields CASSLEARGHEQFF.

The chain employs TRBV15 and TRBJ2-1, with no clear D. CDR3 length equals 15 residues. In germline, CDR1 is LNHNV, CDR2 YYDKDF (reference sequence). V dropped 4 bases and J dropped 6 bases, with 16 bases sitting between them. This CDR3 is CATSNGGTTTNEQFF. The CDR3 bases are TGTGCCACCAGCAATGGCGGAACCACGACCAATGAGCAGTTCTTC.

The rearrangement joins TRBV20-1 to TRBJ1-2; possible D gene TRBD1, 6 bases. Germline CDR1 is DFQATT and CDR2 is SNEGSKA (reference sequence). V dropped 3 bases and J dropped 6 bases, with 17 bases sitting between them. The length of the CDR3 is 14 residues. In DNA, the CDR3 is TGCAGTGCTAGCGGAATTAGGGGGACGAATGGCTACACCTTC. It yields the protein CSASGIRGTNGYTF.

Notes on this clonotype: This may come from a read error, since a much larger clone is one base off. This CDR3 reads CASRYTEAFF. DNA for the CDR3: TGTGCCAGCAGGTACACTGAAGCTTTCTTT. The J gene is TRBJ1-1, the V gene TRBV6-1; D call uncertain. Germline V CDR1 and CDR2: MNHNS, SASEGT. The V and J ends lost 6 bases and 3 bases respectively, with 2 bases between them. CDR3 length: 10 residues.

This clonotype was recorded a few times. This chain uses TRBV20-1 with TRBJ2-1; D gene uncertain. In germline, CDR1 is DFQATT, CDR2 SNEGSKA (reference sequence). Trimming cost V 3 bases and J 9 bases, with 15 bases left between them. The CDR3 runs 13 residues. The CDR3 loop reads CSARSGSHTEQFF. The CDR3 DNA reads TGCAGTGCTAGGTCCGGCAGTCACACTGAGCAGTTCTTC.